The next 10 T cell receptor beta chains were all read from a single sample in a study of blood T cell repertoires in COVID-19. The method was immunoSEQ multiplex PCR; TCRdb's version includes in-frame clones alone and lacks a portion of them. The sample yields about 210,000 clones, 65% to 85% seen once. Sequenced: PBMCs or T cells enriched from blood (not recorded which). Receptors originate from a man aged 30 to 39 with acute COVID-19.

The chain carries TRBV6-5 and TRBJ1-2, with D hard to call. V lost 6 bases and J 8 bases, leaving 13 bases between the germline ends. The CDR3 has 12 amino acids. CDR1 and CDR2 from the germline V gene are MNHEY and SVGAGI. The CDR3 DNA sequence: TGTGCCAGCAGGGCGGATGCTTGGGGCTACACCTTC. It codes for CASRADAWGYTF.

The chain employs TRBV29-1 and TRBJ1-1, with D possibly TRBD1 on 6 matching bases. CDR1 SQVTM and CDR2 ANQGSEA come from the germline V gene. Trimming left V 6 bases short and J 8 bases short, with 13 bases between. The CDR3 totals 11 residues. CDR3 protein: CSVGGGGEAFF. The CDR3 DNA follows: TGCAGCGTCGGAGGGGGGGGAGAAGCTTTCTTT.

The CDR3 nucleotides read TGCAGTGCTAGTCGTAACAGGGGGCAGCCCCAGCATTTT. Protein sequence: CSASRNRGQPQHF. This chain connects TRBV20-1 to TRBJ1-5; 8 bases map to TRBD1. The V gene's germline CDR1 is DFQATT and CDR2 SNEGSKA (reference sequence). There are 13 residues in the CDR3. Trimming cost V 3 bases and J 7 bases; bases outside gene matches: 5.

This chain links TRBV19 with TRBJ1-6; D unresolved. The CDR3 contains 14 residues. CDR1 and CDR2 (germline): LNHDA, SQIVND (reference sequence). Trimming removed 0 bases at V and 7 bases at J, with 7 bases between. The CDR3 sequence: CASSIEGGNSPLHF. CDR3 DNA: TGTGCCAGTAGTATAGAGGGAGGAAATTCACCCCTCCACTTT.

The chain employs TRBV11-3 and TRBJ2-1; 8 bases are shared with TRBD2. V shed 4 bases, J shed 6 bases, and the junction held 2 bases outside the gene matches. The CDR3 length is 13 residues. CDR1 SGHNT and CDR2 YENEEA come from the germline V gene. CDR3 DNA sequence: TGTGCCAGCAGCTGGACTAGCATCAATGAGCAGTTCTTC. It codes for CASSWTSINEQFF. The variable domain in full, with the rest retrieved from reference TRBV11-3 and TRBJ2-1, is EAGVVQSPRYKIIEKKQPVAFWCNPISGHNTLYWYLQNLGQGPELLIRYENEEAVDDSQLPKDRFSAERLKGVDSTLKIQPAELGDSAVYLCASSWTSINEQFFGPGTRLTVL.

This clone has a count of ten or more. This chain joins TRBV18 and TRBJ2-2, with 7 bases identical to TRBD2. V lost 6 bases, J lost 12 bases, and 10 bases stayed unmatched. The CDR3 has 13 residues. Germline V gene data show CDR1 as KGHSH and CDR2 as LQKENI. Here the CDR3 DNA reads TGTGCCAGCTCTCAATCGACCGGGACTAAGCTGTTTTTT. Protein: CASSQSTGTKLFF.

The chain couples TRBV5-6 to TRBJ2-3; 12 bases map to TRBD1. CDR3 length: 15 amino acids. The J segment lost 5 bases and the V segment lost 7 bases, leaving 8 bases of the junction unmatched. Germline loops: CDR1 SGHDT, CDR2 YYEEEE. The CDR3 here is CASGGTGGAVDTQYF. CDR3 sequence (DNA): TGTGCCAGCGGGGGGACAGGGGGCGCTGTAGATACGCAGTATTTT. The full variable domain, rest sourced from reference TRBV5-6 and TRBJ2-3, is DAGVTQSPTHLIKTRGQQVTLRCSPKSGHDTVSWYQQALGQGPQFIFQYYEEEERQRGNFPDRFSGHQFPNYSSELNVNALLLGDSALYLCASGGTGGAVDTQYFGPGTRLTVL.

A few counts support this clone. The rearrangement uses TRBV9 and TRBJ1-2; D not certain. Trimming stripped 5 bases from V and 0 bases from J, with 11 bases between. This CDR3 contains 14 residues. The V gene's germline CDR1 is SGDLS and CDR2 YYNGEE. The CDR3 is CASSPGGANYGYTF. The CDR3, as DNA: TGTGCCAGCAGTCCCGGAGGTGCTAACTATGGCTACACCTTC.

The V and J genes are TRBV5-1 and TRBJ1-3; D is ambiguous. Germline lookup yields CDR1 SGHRS and CDR2 YFSETQ. V lost 4 bases to trimming and J lost 0 bases, with 11 bases between them. There are 15 residues in the CDR3. CDR3 protein: CASSADGNSGNTIYF. CDR3 nucleotide sequence: TGCGCCAGCAGCGCGGACGGGAACTCTGGAAACACCATATATTTT.

The gene calls are TRBV15 and TRBJ1-2, with TRBD1 matching 9 bases. In germline, CDR1 is LNHNV, CDR2 YYDKDF (reference sequence). J gave up 4 bases and V 8 bases, and 8 bases lay outside the gene matches. The CDR3 length is 14 residues. CDR3 protein: CATGGTGRGYGYTF. Written as DNA, the CDR3 is TGTGCCACCGGTGGGACAGGGCGGGGCTATGGCTACACCTTC.